This T cell receptor beta chain appears in the sequencing data of a study of cytomegalovirus exposure and HLA in healthy donors. Study-level points and caveats: In presence/absence analyses, roughly uniform sequencing depth across donors was assumed. As was reported, the classifier diagnosed cytomegalovirus status with high specificity and sensitivity. A highly shared variant cluster was judged a likely technical artifact.

About this clone: Its specificity is not known.

The V segment lost 2 bases and the J segment 7 bases; nucleotides outside the gene matches: 9. The CDR3 is 15 residues long. Looked up from germline, CDR1 is SGHRS and CDR2 is YFSETQ. The PCR ran on 60 Vbeta and 13 Jbeta primers. Only in-frame clones appear in the TCRdb table, and some are missing; sequencing was by immunoSEQ multiplex PCR. The sample includes 120,000 or so clones, 78% seen only once; the top ten take around 5.8%. This receptor was identified in a woman aged 35 to 49 in good health and CMV-seronegative. J is TRBJ2-1 and V is TRBV5-1; 7 nucleotides agree with TRBD2. Sequencing input: PBMCs. The CDR3: CASSFGGSVGNEQFF. DNA for the CDR3: TGCGCCAGCAGCTTCGGCGGGAGTGTGGGAAATGAGCAGTTCTTC.